This section outlines one T cell receptor beta chain sequence together with its context. Germline CDR1 reads GTSNPN; CDR2 reads SVGIG (reference sequence). Trimming at V came to 5 bases and at J to 0 bases, leaving 9 bases not matched to a gene. CDR3 length: 15 residues. The sample originates from a study of blood T cell repertoires in COVID-19. About the research overall: Samples of COVID-19 (acute and convalescent) were obtained from the United States, Italy and Spain. T cells, B-cell-depleted T cells, or PBMCs supplied cDNA or gDNA.

In the authors' workflow: Reference gene primers were amplified, and this amplification served to estimate nucleated cell counts. The protocol was immunoSEQ multiplex PCR, while the TCRdb copy is restricted to in-frame clones and leaves out a portion. That table is the source of V, J and clone size, and D and trimming were worked out from the DNA. The table records about 200,000 clones, 70% to 90% of them present only once. This clonotype originated in a man in his sixties with COVID-19, enrolled during active disease. The V gene is TRBV30, the J gene TRBJ1-1; TRBD1 matches at 7 bases. Source material: peripheral blood. CDR3 loop: CAWDTGDRMNTEAFF. In DNA, the CDR3 is TGTGCCTGGGACACAGGGGATCGCATGAACACTGAAGCTTTCTTT.